This T cell receptor (beta chain) was recovered during a study of post-analysis software for immune sequencing data. Whole-study findings and limits: Comparison with controls showed significantly lower normalized Chao1 diversity in multiple sclerosis patients. When patients were compared with controls, four to six TRBV segments were more frequent, TRBV5-6, TRBV5-1 and TRBV20-1 among them.

Researchers reported that TCR beta cDNA libraries carried unique molecular identifiers. In TCRdb, the PCR reads were re-called with MiXCR into one record per CDR3 protein. In the table there are approximately 350,000 distinct CDR3 sequences, less than 40% of which are singletons. The count of this clonotype is one. Antigen unknown. The CDR3 spans 13 residues. Trimming left V 1 base short and J 5 bases short, with 12 bases between. Looked up from germline, CDR1 is DFQATT and CDR2 is SNEGSKA (reference sequence). V usage is TRBV20-1 and J usage is TRBJ2-7, with unresolved D. Sequencing input: blood. This clonotype originated in a girl aged 5 to 17 with multiple sclerosis. In DNA form, the CDR3 reads TGCAGTGCTAGAGGTTCCACTTGGAACGAGCAGTACTTC. Encoded protein: CSARGSTWNEQYF.